The clone carrying this T cell receptor (beta chain) was counted at least ten times. The antigen is unknown. This sample was included in a study of T cells after yellow fever vaccination. Overall study: The authors prepared low-cell-number fractions using SMART-Seq v4 Ultra Low Input. Study-level results: The secondary T-cell response peaked on day 5, not day 15, but was weaker. The booster saw the reappearance of most primary-vaccination clones (nearly 98% CD4, almost 90% CD8).

The germline gives CDR1 SGHRS, CDR2 YFSETQ. The CDR3 covers 13 residues. Trimming stripped 1 base from V and 2 bases from J, with 7 bases between. Universal primer sites and UMIs were introduced during 5'RACE template-switching synthesis of TCR cDNA. TCRdb used MiXCR to reprocess the 5' RACE reads, holding one entry per CDR3 protein. The profile covers some 240,000 distinct CDR3 sequences, with more than 3.5% appearing a single time and around a fifth taken by the ten largest. V gene TRBV5-1 combines with J gene TRBJ2-7; possibly TRBD1 for D (6 bases). Sequenced material: PBMCs, taken 15 days after the yellow fever booster vaccination. The sequence came from a man between 18 and 35 years old who received the YFV17D yellow fever vaccine. Here the CDR3 DNA reads TGCGCCAGCAGCTTGAGGACAGCCTACGAGCAGTACGTC. This gives the protein CASSLRTAYEQYV.